These 8 T cell receptor beta chains originate from one sample sequenced in a study of cytomegalovirus exposure and HLA in healthy donors listed by TCRdb under 2017. Preparation of the library involved the immunoSEQ multiplex PCR assay. The multiplex PCR relied on a mix of 60 forward primers for TCR Vbeta segments and 13 reverse primers for TCR Jbeta segments. In its TCRdb copy, this immuneACCESS table keeps in-frame sequences only and misses some clones. Where compared with another copy, unresolved V genes explain less than half of these, and the others have no known cause. Within this sample are some 180,000 clones, with about 9% of them counted one time only. The leading ten clones occupy less than 1.5% of the sample. The sequencing input was PBMCs. These receptors came from a woman under 40 in good health and CMV-seropositive.

The V and J genes are TRBV13 and TRBJ2-7; 11 bases match TRBD1. The CDR3 sequence is 15 residues long. After removal of 3 bases from V and 3 bases from J, the junction contained 4 bases not matched to a gene. Germline CDR1 reads PRHDT; CDR2 reads FYEKMQ (reference sequence). The CDR3 loop is CASSFPGTGGYEQYF. For the CDR3, the DNA is TGTGCCAGCAGCTTCCCCGGGACAGGGGGCTACGAGCAGTACTTC.

A few counts support this clone. This chain joins TRBV5-4 and TRBJ2-5, with D perhaps matching TRBD2 (7 bases). The CDR3 covers 18 residues. With 4 bases removed from V and 2 bases from J, the gap between germline ends came to 24 bases. Germline loops: CDR1 SGHNT, CDR2 YYREEE (reference sequence). CDR3 coding DNA: TGTGCCAGCAGCCTGCGTGTAACGGGGGGCCCCCTTCAAGAGACCCAGTACTTC. Translation gives CASSLRVTGGPLQETQYF.

The chain recombines TRBV25-1 with TRBJ2-5, with 7 bases lining up with TRBD1. With the DNA end fitting TRBJ2-7 better, the J assignment may be wrong. CDR1 is MGHDK and CDR2 is SYGVNS in the germline V gene. The CDR3 runs 14 residues. The CDR3 DNA sequence: TGTGCCAGCAGTGACCGACAGGGTTTGGACGAGCAGTACTTC. Amino acid sequence: CASSDRQGLDEQYF.

CDR3 in amino acids: CASSEIGTSGRFYEQYF. The CDR3 DNA is TGTGCCAGCAGTGAAATTGGGACTAGCGGGAGATTCTACGAGCAGTACTTC. The genes are TRBV6-1 and TRBJ2-7, with 14 nucleotides matching TRBD2. CDR1 is MNHNS, CDR2 SASEGT, per germline. The CDR3 sequence is 17 residues long. The junction had 6 bases not matched to a gene; V was cut back by 2 bases and J by 3 bases.

The genes are TRBV6-1 and TRBJ2-3, with D hard to call. Germline lookup yields CDR1 MNHNS and CDR2 SASEGT. The CDR3 consists of 13 residues. Trimming pared 8 bases from V and 2 bases from J, leaving 11 bases between. Written as DNA, the CDR3 is TGTGCCAGCGGCAGAACACCCACAGATACGCAGTATTTT. This encodes CASGRTPTDTQYF.

This clone was recorded a few times. The sample carries other DNA sequences with the same CDR3. This chain joins TRBV6-5 and TRBJ2-3; TRBD1 agrees at 7 bases. In germline, CDR1 is MNHEY, CDR2 SVGAGI. With 3 bases clipped from V and 3 bases from J, the junction kept 9 bases outside the gene matches. This CDR3 spans 16 amino acids. This chain's CDR3 is CASSYRGKGATDTQYF. The CDR3 DNA reads TGTGCCAGCAGTTATAGGGGTAAGGGGGCAACAGATACGCAGTATTTT.

The chain joins TRBV2 to TRBJ1-1; 8 bases are a match to TRBD1. V lost 6 bases and J lost 2; bases outside the gene matches: 5. Germline CDR1 SNHLY, CDR2 FYNNEI. The CDR3 is made up of 14 amino acids. The chain's CDR3 is CASSLDRANTEAFF. The DNA of the CDR3 is TGTGCCAGCAGCTTGGACAGGGCTAACACTGAAGCTTTCTTT.

CDR3 in DNA: TGTGCCTGGAGTGTACGAGGGTTTAACACTGAAGCTTTCTTT. Residues: CAWSVRGFNTEAFF. The chain is built from TRBV30 and TRBJ1-1; no definite D call. Germline CDR1 and CDR2: GTSNPN and SVGIG (reference sequence). CDR3 length equals 14 residues. Deletions cut 0 bases from V and 2 bases from J, with 10 bases between.